The following is a T cell receptor (beta chain) sequence with its context. Its antigen is not known. Eight separate reactions for every sample produced the cDNA. Template switching added UMIs carrying a 6-nucleotide sample barcode. Following a re-call of the 5' RACE reads, TCRdb has one entry per CDR3 protein and lacks DNA. The sample is made up of about 330,000 distinct CDR3 sequences, and the top ten hold roughly 2% of it. These data belong to a study of monozygotic twins with inflammatory bowel disease. CDR3 length equals 19 residues. Per germline, CDR1 SGHDT and CDR2 YYEEEE. Study observations and caveats: Lower sharing of clonotypes with other individuals was seen in IBD patients than in healthy twins. This was most marked in patients showing signs of disease activity.

V usage is TRBV5-6 and J usage is TRBJ2-1; TCRdb designates TRBD2, a call that cannot be tested without DNA. The source material was blood. The receptor comes from a human donor with ulcerative colitis or Crohn's disease, or a healthy co-twin of an affected twin (not recorded which). CDR3 sequence reads: CASSLDVRGGRGLYNEQFF.